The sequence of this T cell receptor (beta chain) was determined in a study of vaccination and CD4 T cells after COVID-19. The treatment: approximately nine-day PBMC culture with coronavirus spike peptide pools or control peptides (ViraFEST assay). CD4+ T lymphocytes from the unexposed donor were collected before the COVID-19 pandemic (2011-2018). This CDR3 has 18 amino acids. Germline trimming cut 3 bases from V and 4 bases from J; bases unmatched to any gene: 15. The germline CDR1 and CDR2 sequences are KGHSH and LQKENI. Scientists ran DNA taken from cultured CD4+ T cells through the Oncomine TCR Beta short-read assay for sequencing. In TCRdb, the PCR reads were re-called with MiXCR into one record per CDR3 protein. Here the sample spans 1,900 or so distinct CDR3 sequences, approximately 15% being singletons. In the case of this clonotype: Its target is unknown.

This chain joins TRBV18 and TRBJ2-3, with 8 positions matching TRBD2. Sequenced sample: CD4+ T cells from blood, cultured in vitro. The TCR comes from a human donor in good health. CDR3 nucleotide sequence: TGTGCCAGCTCACCTTCCTCGGGAGGGGGTCAGGGTTCAGATACGCAGTATTTT. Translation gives CASSPSSGGGQGSDTQYF.